This is a list of T cell receptor beta chains from one sample in a study of blood T cell repertoires in COVID-19. The assay was immunoSEQ multiplex PCR, and TCRdb's table has in-frame clones only and misses some. This table holds 270,000 or so clones, about 88% found once. Sequencing input: PBMCs or T cells enriched from blood (not recorded which). Receptors originate from a woman aged 45-59 years who had been exposed to COVID-19. The CDR3 runs from the conserved cysteine through the conserved F or W. A D gene is named only where the DNA matches it firmly. The listing skips clone size in some rows; elsewhere it reads once, few, many or a size class.

TRBJ1-1,.,TRBV7-2,.,CASSLSWNTEAFF,TGTGCCAGCAGCCTTAGCTGGAACACTGAAGCTTTCTTT
TRBJ1-5,.,TRBV18,.,CASSLEEPQPQHF,TGTGCCAGCTCATTGGAGGAGCCACAGCCCCAGCATTTT
TRBJ1-1,.,TRBV6-6,.,CASSPQGRNAEAFF,TGTGCCAGCAGCCCTCAGGGGCGGAACGCTGAAGCTTTCTTT
TRBJ2-1,few,TRBV5-6,TRBD2,CASSAGLAAASYNEQFF,TGTGCCAGCAGCGCGGGACTAGCGGCGGCCTCCTACAATGAGCAGTTCTTC
TRBJ1-5,.,TRBV12-5,.,CASGFRPFMEPGEPQHF,TGTGCTAGTGGTTTCAGGCCCTTTATGGAGCCCGGGGAACCCCAGCATTTT
TRBJ2-7,.,TRBV7-8,TRBD2,CASSLLAGGPLFSYEQYF,TGTGCCAGCAGCTTACTAGCGGGGGGACCTTTGTTCTCCTACGAGCAGTACTTC
TRBJ1-1,.,TRBV18,TRBD1,CASSPVAGGDTEAFF,TGTGCCAGCTCACCAGTGGCAGGGGGAGATACTGAAGCTTTCTTT
TRBJ1-1,.,TRBV12-3/TRBV12-4,.,CASLTRSGTEAFF,TGTGCCAGCCTTACAAGGTCAGGGACTGAAGCTTTCTTT
TRBJ1-1,once,TRBV28,.,CASSLPQRGLNTEAFF,TGTGCCAGCAGTTTACCACAAAGGGGCTTGAACACTGAAGCTTTCTTT
TRBJ1-2,.,TRBV5-1,TRBD1,CASSLEQGVAGYTF,TGCGCCAGCAGCTTGGAACAGGGGGTAGCTGGCTACACCTTC
TRBJ1-2,.,TRBV3-1/TRBV3-2,TRBD1,CASSRRQGGYGYTF,TGTGCCAGCAGCAGACGACAGGGTGGCTATGGCTACACCTTC
TRBJ2-5,.,TRBV6-5,TRBD2,CASSWGGEGTQYF,TGTGCCAGCAGTTGGGGCGGGGAGGGGACCCAGTACTTC
TRBJ1-4,.,TRBV9,TRBD1,CASSGPRTGVEKLFF,TGTGCCAGCAGCGGACCCCGGACAGGGGTTGAAAAACTGTTTTTT
TRBJ1-1,.,TRBV4-3,.,CASSQDPRGVEAFF,TGCGCCAGCAGCCAAGACCCTCGGGGGGTAGAAGCTTTCTTT
TRBJ2-5,.,TRBV29-1,.,CSGHVGPRETQYF,TGCAGTGGACACGTGGGCCCAAGGGAGACCCAGTACTTC
TRBJ1-5,once,TRBV7-8,.,CASSSLAGQPQHF,TGCGCCAGCAGCTCCCTAGCAGGACAGCCCCAGCATTTT
TRBJ1-1,.,TRBV10-1,.,CACKSAFF,TGCGCCTGCAAATCGGCTTTCTTT
TRBJ2-5,once,TRBV7-2,.,CASSSRIKETQYF,TGTGCCAGCAGCTCTAGGATAAAAGAGACCCAGTACTTC
TRBJ2-1,.,TRBV19,.,CASSTRGNEQFF,TGTGCCAGTAGTACCAGGGGAAATGAGCAGTTCTTC
TRBJ2-2,.,TRBV6-5,.,CASRPGAPNTGELFF,TGTGCCAGCAGGCCAGGCGCCCCGAACACCGGGGAGCTGTTTTTT
TRBJ2-5,once,TRBV5-8,TRBD1,CASATLQGFQETQYF,TGTGCCAGCGCCACCTTACAGGGGTTTCAAGAGACCCAGTACTTC
TRBJ2-5,.,TRBV28,TRBD2,CASSLPSGGQETQYF,TGTGCCAGCAGTTTACCTAGCGGGGGCCAAGAGACCCAGTACTTC
TRBJ2-1,.,TRBV2,.,CASSEASNRYNEQFF,TGTGCCAGCAGTGAAGCGAGTAACAGGTACAATGAGCAGTTCTTC
TRBJ2-7,.,TRBV28,.,CASSLSAAYSYEQYF,TGTGCCAGCAGTTTATCGGCGGCATACTCCTACGAGCAGTACTTC
TRBJ1-6,.,TRBV19,TRBD1,CASSMGQGRTPLHF,TGTGCCAGTAGTATGGGACAGGGGAGAACACCCCTCCACTTT
TRBJ2-3,once,TRBV28,.,CASSLAGTLGTDTQYF,TGTGCCAGCAGTTTAGCGGGGACTCTGGGCACAGATACGCAGTATTTT
TRBJ1-6,.,TRBV6-1,.,CASSEGQSIIPPLHF,TGTGCCAGCAGTGAAGGACAGTCTATAATTCCACCCCTCCACTTT
TRBJ1-2,.,TRBV4-2,.,CASSQDLRQAYYGYTF,TGTGCCAGCAGCCAAGATCTAAGGCAGGCCTACTATGGCTACACCTTC
TRBJ2-1,.,TRBV13,.,CASSFGSHSYNEQFF,TGTGCCAGCAGCTTCGGTTCTCACTCCTACAATGAGCAGTTCTTC
TRBJ1-1,.,TRBV4-1,.,CASSPQPQVNTEAFF,TGCGCCAGCAGCCCCCAGCCCCAGGTTAACACTGAAGCTTTCTTT
TRBJ2-2,few,TRBV19,TRBD1,CASSTRQGANTGELFF,TGTGCCAGTAGTACCCGACAGGGGGCGAACACCGGGGAGCTGTTTTTT
TRBJ1-3,few,TRBV12-3/TRBV12-4,TRBD1,CASSPGQGNTIYF,TGTGCCAGCAGTCCGGGACAGGGAAACACCATATATTTT
TRBJ1-5,.,TRBV28,.,CASRVSGGRYSNQPQHF,TGTGCCAGCAGGGTTTCGGGGGGGCGGTATAGCAATCAGCCCCAGCATTTT
TRBJ2-2,.,TRBV4-1,.,CASSQADTGELFF,TGCGCCAGCAGCCAAGCGGACACCGGGGAGCTGTTTTTT
TRBJ1-1,.,TRBV7-9,.,CASSFGERGGTEAFF,TGTGCCAGCAGCTTTGGGGAAAGGGGAGGCACTGAAGCTTTCTTT
TRBJ1-5,once,TRBV6-5,.,CASSRQGQAQHF,TGTGCCAGCAGTCGCCAGGGGCAGGCCCAGCATTTT
TRBJ1-1,.,TRBV11-2,TRBD1,CASSRGTGLYGEAFF,TGTGCCAGCAGCCGGGGGACAGGTCTCTACGGAGAAGCTTTCTTT